Detailed here is one T cell receptor beta chain. Its matching antigen is unknown. These data are taken from a study of CD4+ T cells in melanoma. Study-wide results and limits: A reported correlation linked neoantigen-specific CD4+ T cells to CD8+, macrophage and B cell function. In melanoma, neoantigen-specific CD4+ T cells reportedly differed in differentiation state.

The protocol was immunoSEQ multiplex PCR, while the TCRdb copy is restricted to in-frame clones and leaves out a portion. The data hold 20,000 to 25,000 clones, with about 77% observed a single time. The CDR3 spans 11 residues. Germline V CDR1 and CDR2: SQVTM, ANQGSEA. The V gene lost 4 bases and the J gene lost 4 bases, with 5 bases spanning the gap. The receptor was isolated from a human donor with melanoma. The V gene is TRBV29-1, the J gene TRBJ2-1, with D unclear. This CDR3 is CSVAEYNEQFF. The CDR3 DNA is TGCAGCGTTGCGGAGTACAATGAGCAGTTCTTC.